These 30 T cell receptor beta chains were sequenced from one sample in a study of blood T cell repertoires in COVID-19. The data were produced by immunoSEQ multiplex PCR, yet TCRdb's version contains in-frame clones alone and is incomplete. The sample consists of roughly 250,000 clones, more than 75% of them appearing once. The sequenced sample was PBMCs or T cells enriched from blood (not recorded which). These receptors all come from a woman in her forties or fifties who had recovered from COVID-19.

This chain links TRBV30 with TRBJ1-1; no definite D call. The CDR3 is made up of 13 amino acids. The germline V gene encodes CDR1 GTSNPN and CDR2 SVGIG (reference sequence). The V gene lost 0 bases and the J gene lost 4 bases, with 9 bases spanning the gap. The CDR3 DNA follows: TGTGCCTGGAGTGTAGTTCGGGGCACTGAAGCTTTCTTT. Residues: CAWSVVRGTEAFF.

This chain uses TRBV10-3 with TRBJ1-3; unclear D gene. The V gene's germline CDR1 is ENHRY and CDR2 SYGVKD. The CDR3 covers 15 residues. Deletions cut 1 base from V and 0 bases from J, with 7 bases between. In nucleotides, the CDR3 is TGTGCCATCAGTGAGTTCCCGGGCTCTGGAAACACCATATATTTT. It specifies CAISEFPGSGNTIYF.

The chain joins TRBV28 to TRBJ1-5, with 9 bases matching TRBD1. CDR3 length equals 17 residues. Germline V lookup: CDR1 MDHEN, CDR2 SYDVKM. Trimming at V came to 1 base and at J to 0 bases, leaving 4 bases not matched to a gene. CDR3 amino acids: CASSLFGQGTSNQPQHF. As DNA, the CDR3 is TGTGCCAGCAGTTTATTCGGACAGGGGACTAGCAATCAGCCCCAGCATTTT.

The chain carries TRBV18 and TRBJ1-2; D gene ambiguous. The CDR3 runs to 13 residues. Trimming cost V 4 bases and J 2 bases, with 8 bases left between them. Germline values: CDR1 KGHSH, CDR2 LQKENI. CDR3 DNA sequence: TGTGCCAGCTCACGAGAACAGAACTATGGCTACACCTTC. This gives the protein CASSREQNYGYTF.

This chain links TRBV18 with TRBJ1-3, with D possibly being TRBD1 (6 bases). With 5 bases removed from V and 3 bases from J, the gap between germline ends came to 8 bases. Germline lookup yields CDR1 KGHSH and CDR2 LQKENI. The CDR3 runs 13 residues. CDR3 nucleotides: TGTGCCAGCTCATCAGGGGTTGGAAACACCATATATTTT. It encodes CASSSGVGNTIYF.

This clone showed up just once. V is TRBV5-1 and J is TRBJ1-1; 7 nucleotides line up with TRBD1. Germline-derived CDR1 and CDR2 are SGHRS and YFSETQ. J was trimmed by 1 base and V by 6 bases; bases with no gene match: 9. CDR3 length equals 15 residues. Written as DNA, the CDR3 is TGCGCCAGCACAGCGCTTGGACAGGCGAACACTGAAGCTTTCTTT. Its translation is CASTALGQANTEAFF.

The rearrangement joins TRBV28 to TRBJ2-7; 7 nucleotides line up with TRBD2. This CDR3 has 16 residues. V lost 6 bases, J lost 5 bases, and 16 bases stayed unmatched. Looked up from germline, CDR1 is MDHEN and CDR2 is SYDVKM. CDR3 nucleotide sequence: TGTGCCAGCAGCCTCCCATACGCGGGAGAGGTGCACGAGCAGTACTTC. As protein: CASSLPYAGEVHEQYF.

The genes are TRBV19 and TRBJ1-6; D is undetermined. The V end lost 1 base, the J end lost 4 bases, and 8 bases lay between the germline ends. This CDR3 is built from 15 residues. Germline values: CDR1 LNHDA, CDR2 SQIVND (reference sequence). CDR3: CASSIGRSYNSPLHF. The CDR3 DNA is TGTGCCAGTAGTATAGGCCGGTCTTATAATTCACCCCTCCACTTT.

This clone was picked up one time. The rearrangement links TRBV2 to TRBJ2-7; 8 positions agree with TRBD1. The CDR3 has 15 amino acids. CDR1 and CDR2 (germline): SNHLY, FYNNEI. V lost 8 bases and J lost 5; bases outside the gene matches: 14. CDR3 DNA sequence: TGTGCCAGCGATAGGACAGGGATAGATTTGGACGAGCAGTACTTC. The encoded protein is CASDRTGIDLDEQYF.

The gene calls are TRBV11-2 and TRBJ2-7, with D maybe TRBD2 (6 bases). Trimming shortened V by 6 bases and J by 1 base, and 13 bases separated the two germline ends. This CDR3 spans 14 amino acids. Germline values: CDR1 SGHAT, CDR2 FQNNGV. This CDR3 reads CASRSSAGSYEQYF. In nucleotides, the CDR3 is TGTGCCAGCAGGTCGTCGGCGGGATCCTACGAGCAGTACTTC.

The chain combines TRBV3-1 (or the pseudogene TRBV3-2) with TRBJ2-5; 14 bases agree with TRBD2. The CDR3 covers 16 residues. Germline V CDR1 and CDR2: LGHDT, YNNKEL (reference sequence). J was trimmed by 7 bases and V by 0 bases; bases with no gene match: 4. DNA of the CDR3: TGTGCCAGCAGCCAAGATCCGGGGACTAGCGGGAGGACCCAGTACTTC. This codes for CASSQDPGTSGRTQYF.

The J gene is TRBJ1-5, the V gene TRBV2; D remains unclear. This CDR3 spans 15 amino acids. Trimming took 5 bases from V and 0 from J, leaving 11 bases between them. Germline CDR1 and CDR2: SNHLY and FYNNEI. This CDR3 reads CASSHRFDSNQPQHF. DNA of the CDR3: TGTGCCAGCAGTCACAGATTCGATAGCAATCAGCCCCAGCATTTT.

The chain has TRBV5-1 and TRBJ2-2; possible D gene TRBD1, 5 bases. Germline V lookup: CDR1 SGHRS, CDR2 YFSETQ. V lost 4 bases to trimming and J lost 6 bases, with 10 bases between them. The CDR3 length is 13 residues. Written as DNA, the CDR3 is TGCGCCAGCAGCGAGCAGGGCGCCGGGGAGCTGTTTTTT. It is translated as CASSEQGAGELFF. The whole variable domain, filled in from reference TRBV5-1 and TRBJ2-2, reads KAGVTQTPRYLIKTRGQQVTLSCSPISGHRSVSWYQQTPGQGLQFLFEYFSETQRNKGNFPGRFSGRQFSNSRSEMNVSTLELGDSALYLCASSEQGAGELFFGEGSRLTVL.

This sequence joins TRBV5-1 and TRBJ1-2; maybe TRBD1 (6 bases). V was clipped by 7 bases and J by 8 bases, with 21 bases between them. The CDR3 has 14 residues. Germline assignment: CDR1 SGHRS and CDR2 YFSETQ. CDR3 sequence: CASRRDTSSGGYTF. The DNA for the CDR3 is TGCGCCAGCCGTAGGGACACCAGCTCAGGCGGCTACACCTTC.

V usage is TRBV2 and J usage is TRBJ2-7; D is undetermined. Germline V CDR1 and CDR2: SNHLY, FYNNEI. The V end lost 8 bases, the J end lost 2 bases, and 19 bases lay between the germline ends. This CDR3 spans 15 amino acids. The chain's CDR3 is CASQTSAVTTYEQYF. In nucleotides, the CDR3 is TGTGCCAGCCAGACGAGCGCAGTGACGACCTACGAGCAGTACTTC.

This clone was recorded a few times. Here the CDR3 reads CASSYGTSGRAGIYEQYF. Here the CDR3 DNA reads TGTGCCAGCAGCTACGGGACTAGCGGGAGGGCGGGGATCTACGAGCAGTACTTC. The chain carries TRBV27 and TRBJ2-7; 16 nucleotides align to TRBD2. Losses at the gene ends were 6 bases for V and 3 bases for J; bases not matched to a gene: 11. CDR1 and CDR2 (germline): MNHEY, SMNVEV (reference sequence). There are 18 residues in the CDR3.

V usage is TRBV28 and J usage is TRBJ1-4; D is possibly TRBD1 (5 bases). Between the trimmed V and J ends, which lost 6 bases and 8 bases, there was a span of 22 bases. The CDR3 spans 16 residues. Germline-derived CDR1 and CDR2 are MDHEN and SYDVKM. The CDR3 region has the DNA TGTGCCAGCAGCCGACAAGCAGAAACCCCAGGGGAAAAACTGTTTTTT. Amino acid sequence: CASSRQAETPGEKLFF.

This sequence joins TRBV4-3 and TRBJ1-1; TRBD1 aligns across 11 bases. This CDR3 spans 15 amino acids. The germline V gene encodes CDR1 LGHNA and CDR2 YSLEER. J lost 5 bases, V lost 1 base, and 3 bases had no gene match. CDR3 bases: TGCGCCAGCAGCCAAGGGACAGGGGGCCGGACTGAAGCTTTCTTT. It yields the protein CASSQGTGGRTEAFF.

As DNA, the CDR3 is TGCGCCAGCAGCTTGGCCGGTCCATACAACACTGAAGCTTTCTTT. Amino acid sequence: CASSLAGPYNTEAFF. The chain carries TRBV5-1 and TRBJ1-1; no definite D call. The CDR3 contains 15 residues. Between the trimmed V and J ends, which lost 0 bases and 2 bases, there was a span of 11 bases. Germline V CDR1 and CDR2: SGHRS, YFSETQ.

The V call is TRBV9, the J call TRBJ2-1; TRBD2 is a possible D gene (6 bases). The CDR3 sequence is 16 residues long. Trimming cost V 0 bases and J 2 bases, with 12 bases left between them. Looked up from germline, CDR1 is SGDLS and CDR2 is YYNGEE. CDR3 bases: TGTGCCAGCAGCGTAGCTTCTGGGAGGACCTACAATGAGCAGTTCTTC. It translates to CASSVASGRTYNEQFF.

The chain links TRBV10-3 to TRBJ1-1; D gene ambiguous. Germline assignment: CDR1 ENHRY and CDR2 SYGVKD. The CDR3 has 15 amino acids. Deletions cut 0 bases from V and 4 bases from J, with 12 bases between. CDR3 sequence (DNA): TGTGCCATCAGTGAGTCGCAAACCGGCGGCACTGAAGCTTTCTTT. Its translation is CAISESQTGGTEAFF.

This clone was found many times. V and J are TRBV7-9 and TRBJ1-4; no clear D gene. CDR3 size: 16 residues. V was pared by 9 bases and J by 0 bases, with 17 bases between. Germline CDR1 reads SEHNR; CDR2 reads FQNEAQ (reference sequence). CDR3 loop: CARILSTLATNEKLFF. The CDR3 nucleotides read TGTGCCAGAATCCTCTCGACGCTAGCAACTAATGAAAAACTGTTTTTT.

The chain uses TRBV7-9 and TRBJ2-1; tentatively, D is TRBD2 (5 bases). The V gene lost 5 bases and the J gene lost 9 bases, with 23 bases spanning the gap. This CDR3 has 16 residues. Germline values: CDR1 SEHNR, CDR2 FQNEAQ (reference sequence). The CDR3 bases are TGTGCCAGCAGCCCAAGGAGAGGGCTGGTTTCTCTTGAGCAGTTCTTC. Encoded protein: CASSPRRGLVSLEQFF. Full variable domain (rest looked up from reference TRBV7-9 and TRBJ2-1): DTGVSQNPRHKITKRGQNVTFRCDPISEHNRLYWYRQTLGQGPEFLTYFQNEAQLEKSRLLSDRFSAERPKGSFSTLEIQRTEQGDSAMYLCASSPRRGLVSLEQFFGPGTRLTVL.

The gene calls are TRBV7-9 and TRBJ1-2; TRBD1 agrees at 7 bases. Germline V CDR1 and CDR2: SEHNR, FQNEAQ (reference sequence). The CDR3 is 13 amino acids. Trimming at V came to 5 bases and at J to 6 bases, leaving 6 bases not matched to a gene. CDR3 amino acids: CASSLPDRDGYTF. In DNA, the CDR3 is TGTGCCAGCAGCCTACCAGACAGGGATGGCTACACCTTC.

The chain couples TRBV19 to TRBJ1-1; D may be TRBD1 (6 bases). The ends were cut back, 6 bases at V and 2 bases at J, with 10 bases in the middle. Germline CDR1 reads LNHDA; CDR2 reads SQIVND (reference sequence). The CDR3 extends over 13 amino acids. The CDR3 DNA sequence: TGTGCCAGTAGCGACAGGTTTAACACTGAAGCTTTCTTT. Its translation is CASSDRFNTEAFF. Filled out from reference TRBV19 and TRBJ1-1, the complete variable domain reads DGGITQSPKYLFRKEGQNVTLSCEQNLNHDAMYWYRQDPGQGLRLIYYSQIVNDFQKGDIAEGYSVSREKKESFPLTVTSAQKNPTAFYLCASSDRFNTEAFFGQGTRLTVV.

This clone was seen once. Other DNA sequences from this sample encode an identical CDR3 as well. This chain connects TRBV11-1 to TRBJ1-1; the D is unclear. Per germline, CDR1 SGHAT and CDR2 FQDESV (reference sequence). The ends were cut back, 5 bases at V and 1 base at J, with 5 bases in the middle. The CDR3 has 12 amino acids. CDR3 DNA sequence: TGTGCCAGCAGCCTAAGGAACACTGAAGCTTTCTTT. Residues: CASSLRNTEAFF.

The CDR3 nucleotides read TGCGCCAGCAGCCCCACTAGCGGCTCCTACGAGCAGTACTTC. Its translation is CASSPTSGSYEQYF. V usage is TRBV5-1 and J usage is TRBJ2-7, with 8 bases lining up with TRBD2. The CDR3 runs to 14 residues. The junction had 3 bases not matched to a gene; V was cut back by 4 bases and J by 0 bases. In germline, CDR1 is SGHRS, CDR2 YFSETQ. The full variable domain, rest sourced from reference TRBV5-1 and TRBJ2-7, is KAGVTQTPRYLIKTRGQQVTLSCSPISGHRSVSWYQQTPGQGLQFLFEYFSETQRNKGNFPGRFSGRQFSNSRSEMNVSTLELGDSALYLCASSPTSGSYEQYFGPGTRLTVT.

This clone was detected once. The chain employs TRBV19 and TRBJ2-5; TRBD2 matches at 7 bases. The germline V gene has CDR1 LNHDA and CDR2 SQIVND (reference sequence). V shed 3 bases and J 4 bases; nucleotides not matched to a gene: 2. CDR3 length: 13 amino acids. In nucleotides, the CDR3 is TGTGCCAGTAGTATGGGGGGGGTAGAGACCCAGTACTTC. This sequence encodes CASSMGGVETQYF. The full variable domain, in which reference TRBV19 and TRBJ2-5 provide the parts outside the CDR3, is DGGITQSPKYLFRKEGQNVTLSCEQNLNHDAMYWYRQDPGQGLRLIYYSQIVNDFQKGDIAEGYSVSREKKESFPLTVTSAQKNPTAFYLCASSMGGVETQYFGPGTRLLVL.

This clone was seen only once. The chain has TRBV2 and TRBJ1-3, with 8 bases that match TRBD1. J gave up 1 base and V 5 bases, and 7 bases lay outside the gene matches. Germline CDR1 reads SNHLY; CDR2 reads FYNNEI. There are 16 residues in the CDR3. The CDR3, as DNA: TGTGCCAGCAGTCAAGGACAGGGAAGATCTGGAAACACCATATATTTT. Its translation: CASSQGQGRSGNTIYF.

The chain has TRBV18 and TRBJ2-5, with D perhaps matching TRBD1 (5 bases). Trimming stripped 2 bases from V and 2 bases from J, with 9 bases between. Per germline, CDR1 KGHSH and CDR2 LQKENI. The CDR3 covers 14 residues. Written as DNA, the CDR3 is TGTGCCAGCTCACCAGGACGGACACAAGAGACCCAGTACTTC. Translating gives CASSPGRTQETQYF.